These 8 T cell receptor beta chains came from one sample sequenced in a study of cytomegalovirus exposure and HLA in healthy donors (dated by TCRdb to about 2017). Receptor libraries were prepared by the immunoSEQ multiplex PCR assay. The multiplex PCR relied on a mix of 60 forward primers for TCR Vbeta segments and 13 reverse primers for TCR Jbeta segments. This is the immuneACCESS table as TCRdb keeps it, with only in-frame sequences that have V and J called. A part of the clones is gone; compared with another copy, unresolved V genes explain less than half, and the rest is unexplained. The table of this sample itemizes 45,000 to 60,000 clones. In total, the top ten clones hold approximately 6.8% of the sample. Sequencing was carried out using PBMCs. Receptors were obtained from a woman aged 40 to 50 in good health and CMV-seronegative.

The chain joins TRBV7-9 to TRBJ1-3; the D is unclear. Germline V gives CDR1 SEHNR, CDR2 FQNEAQ (reference sequence). The CDR3 has 16 amino acids. Deletions cut 4 bases from V and 0 bases from J, with 13 bases between. This CDR3 is CASSSAELGSGNTIYF. CDR3 in DNA: TGTGCCAGCAGCTCCGCGGAACTGGGCTCTGGAAACACCATATATTTT.

The V and J genes are TRBV19 and TRBJ2-1; 11 bases agree with TRBD2. This CDR3 spans 15 amino acids. CDR1 and CDR2 (germline): LNHDA, SQIVND (reference sequence). V shed 5 bases and J 7 bases; nucleotides not matched to a gene: 7. The chain's CDR3 is CASSQTSGIRNEQFF. CDR3 sequence (DNA): TGTGCCAGTAGTCAGACTAGCGGGATTAGGAATGAGCAGTTCTTC.

The J gene is TRBJ2-3, the V gene TRBV27; 10 bases line up with TRBD2. V shed 5 bases and J 6 bases; nucleotides not matched to a gene: 8. CDR1 and CDR2 from the germline V gene are MNHEY and SMNVEV (reference sequence). CDR3 length: 15 residues. The CDR3 spells CASSLPGLARDTQYF. The CDR3 DNA is TGTGCCAGCAGTCTACCGGGACTAGCGCGGGATACGCAGTATTTT.

J is TRBJ1-6 and V is TRBV14; 7 bases are shared with TRBD1. Germline V gene sequence: CDR1 SGHDN, CDR2 FVKESK. The CDR3 runs 14 residues. Germline trimming cut 4 bases from V and 15 bases from J; bases unmatched to any gene: 12. CDR3 in amino acids: CASSRRGPPENLHF. Written as DNA, the CDR3 is TGTGCCAGCAGCCGAAGGGGGCCCCCGGAAAACCTCCACTTT.

This chain uses TRBV19 with TRBJ2-3; 12 nucleotides line up with TRBD2. The germline V gene has CDR1 LNHDA and CDR2 SQIVND (reference sequence). Trimming took 5 bases from V and 6 from J; bases not matched to a gene: 9. CDR3 length: 16 amino acids. The CDR3 DNA is TGTGCCAGTAGTGTTGCTAGCGGGAGGGCAGAGGATACGCAGTATTTT. Translated: CASSVASGRAEDTQYF.

The chain links TRBV15 to TRBJ1-1; 7 bases map to TRBD1. Trimming removed 5 bases from V and 6 bases from J; junction bases left unmatched: 9. This CDR3 contains 14 residues. Germline V gene sequence: CDR1 LNHNV, CDR2 YYDKDF (reference sequence). CDR3 region: CATSVTGARAEAFF. CDR3 DNA sequence: TGTGCCACCAGCGTAACAGGGGCTCGCGCTGAAGCTTTCTTT.

The chain carries TRBV6-1 and TRBJ2-7; 8 bases agree with TRBD2. The CDR3 length is 14 residues. Looked up from germline, CDR1 is MNHNS and CDR2 is SASEGT. Unmatched junction bases numbered 17, after V lost 7 bases and J lost 12 bases. CDR3 region: CASKRGKADRSWYF. Written as DNA, the CDR3 is TGTGCCAGCAAGCGGGGGAAAGCGGACCGGAGTTGGTACTTC.

DNA of the CDR3: TGTGCCAGCAGAACAGGCGGACAGGGCCAAGAGACCCAGTACTTC. It yields the protein CASRTGGQGQETQYF. The chain employs TRBV28 and TRBJ2-5; 8 positions agree with TRBD1. With V trimmed by 6 bases and J by 1 base, 7 bases remained unmatched. The CDR3 totals 15 residues. Germline CDR1 and CDR2: MDHEN and SYDVKM.